These T cell receptor beta chains were read from a single sample in a study of beta chain features in type 1 diabetes. Using immunoSEQ multiplex PCR, the repertoire was profiled, and TCRdb retains in-frame clones only, with some absent. The table records more than 150,000 clones, approximately 8.8% of them present only once. Sequencing was carried out using central memory CD4+ T cells from blood. Every receptor here comes from a young woman with type 1 diabetes. Each CDR3 is given with its conserved first and last residue. The D gene is left open where the match is weak. Only part of the rows carry a size: once, few, many, or a class if the clone is expanded.

TRBV2	TRBD1	TRBJ1-5	NA	CAAQGDGNQPQHF	TGTGCCGCCCAGGGGGACGGGAATCAGCCCCAGCATTTT
TRBV11-2	NA	TRBJ2-3	NA	CASSLGGLDTQYF	TGTGCCAGCAGCTTAGGAGGACTAGATACGCAGTATTTT
TRBV9	NA	TRBJ1-2	NA	CASSRDSNYGYTF	TGTGCCAGCAGCCGCGACAGTAACTATGGCTACACCTTC
TRBV5-1	TRBD1	TRBJ2-5	NA	CASSLVPTGLQETQYF	TGCGCCAGCAGCTTGGTCCCGACAGGGTTGCAGGAGACCCAGTACTTC
TRBV4-1	NA	TRBJ2-3	few	CASSARWDQGGDTQYF	TGCGCCAGCAGCGCCCGCTGGGATCAGGGTGGCGATACGCAGTATTTT
TRBV7-3	NA	TRBJ1-1	few	CASSLGAINTEAFF	TGTGCCAGCAGCTTAGGGGCTATTAACACTGAAGCTTTCTTT
TRBV9	NA	TRBJ1-4	many	CASSQVRGGVEKLFF	TGTGCCAGCAGCCAGGTTCGCGGGGGCGTTGAAAAACTGTTTTTT
TRBV5-6	NA	TRBJ2-1	NA	CASRRDSASQFF	TGTGCCAGCAGGCGAGACTCGGCTAGTCAATTCTTC
TRBV5-4	TRBD1	TRBJ2-5	NA	CASRLGGGEQETQYF	TGTGCCAGCAGACTAGGGGGCGGCGAGCAAGAGACCCAGTACTTC
TRBV11-2	NA	TRBJ1-5	NA	CASSPWPARGQPQHF	TGTGCCAGCAGCCCCTGGCCGGCCAGGGGTCAGCCCCAGCATTTT
TRBV28	NA	TRBJ2-3	NA	CASRGLITDTQYF	TGTGCCAGCAGAGGACTAATCACAGATACGCAGTATTTT
TRBV2	NA	TRBJ1-5	NA	CASSVEYQPQHF	TGTGCCAGCTCGGTTGAATATCAGCCCCAGCATTTT
TRBV7-9	TRBD1	TRBJ1-2	NA	CASSPQEGAGYTF	TGTGCCAGCAGCCCCCAGGAGGGGGCTGGCTACACCTTC
TRBV30	TRBD1	TRBJ2-1	few	CAWNTDPGTGGVF	TGTGCCTGGAACACGGACCCCGGGACAGGGGGAGTCTTC
TRBV21-1	NA	TRBJ2-7	NA	CASSTRDSSYEQYF	TGTGCCAGCAGCACGCGGGACAGTTCCTACGAGCAGTACTTC
TRBV7-8	TRBD1	TRBJ1-2	few	CASSLGRGGQGYGYTF	TGTGCCAGCAGCTTAGGGAGGGGGGGACAGGGTTATGGCTACACCTTC
TRBV13	TRBD1	TRBJ1-1	few	CASSADRGNTEAFF	TGTGCCAGCAGCGCGGACAGGGGAAACACTGAAGCTTTCTTT
TRBV29-1	NA	TRBJ2-1	NA	CSVVVLQKQFF	TGCAGCGTTGTTGTTTTACAAAAGCAGTTCTTC
TRBV19	NA	TRBJ2-7	NA	CASSSTGSAYLREQYF	TGTGCCAGTAGTAGTACAGGGTCTGCCTACCTACGCGAGCAGTACTTC
TRBV2	NA	TRBJ1-5	few	CASSFQNSNQPQHF	TGTGCCAGCAGTTTCCAAAATAGCAATCAGCCCCAGCATTTT
TRBV11-2	NA	TRBJ2-7	NA	CASSQQETYEQYF	TGTGCCAGCAGCCAACAGGAGACCTACGAGCAGTACTTC
TRBV28	TRBD2	TRBJ2-5	few	CASSTSGTRETQYF	TGTGCCAGCAGTACTAGCGGGACCCGAGAGACCCAGTACTTC
TRBV5-1	NA	TRBJ2-5	few	CASSEGQAGAETQYF	TGCGCCAGCAGCGAGGGACAGGCGGGAGCGGAGACCCAGTACTTC
TRBV6-6	TRBD1	TRBJ2-5	few	CASSVGTGETQYF	TGTGCCAGCAGCGTAGGGACAGGAGAGACCCAGTACTTC
TRBV18	TRBD2	TRBJ2-1	few	CASSPSGSYNEQFF	TGTGCCAGCTCACCCAGCGGGAGCTACAATGAGCAGTTCTTC
TRBV29-1	NA	TRBJ2-3	NA	CSVVLGAGADTQYF	TGCAGCGTTGTGTTGGGGGCTGGTGCAGATACGCAGTATTTT
TRBV13	TRBD1	TRBJ2-7	few	CASRVRTGTYEQYF	TGTGCCAGCAGGGTTAGGACAGGAACCTACGAGCAGTACTTC
TRBV11-2	NA	TRBJ1-5	NA	CASSPSPNQPQHF	TGTGCCAGCAGCCCTTCCCCGAATCAGCCCCAGCATTTT
TRBV7-9	TRBD2	TRBJ2-7	few	CASSLVQRGYEQYF	TGTGCCAGCAGCTTAGTCCAGCGGGGCTACGAGCAGTACTTC
TRBV16	NA	TRBJ2-5	few	CASSQRGETQYF	TGTGCCAGCAGCCAACGGGGGGAGACCCAGTACTTC
TRBV29-1	NA	TRBJ1-4	few	CSGGQSNEKLFF	TGCAGCGGGGGACAATCTAATGAAAAACTGTTTTTT
TRBV7-9	TRBD2	TRBJ2-1	few	CASSRPRRGLGAPSEQFF	TGTGCCAGCAGCCGTCCAAGACGGGGACTAGGTGCTCCGAGTGAGCAGTTCTTC
TRBV11-2	TRBD1	TRBJ2-5	few	CASSHGTGFQETQYF	TGTGCCAGCAGTCACGGGACAGGGTTCCAAGAGACCCAGTACTTC
TRBV29-1	TRBD2	TRBJ2-5	NA	CSAGTKGGSVQETQYF	TGCAGCGCAGGGACTAAAGGAGGAAGTGTACAAGAGACCCAGTACTTC
TRBV14	TRBD1	TRBJ1-2	few	CASSRTGVFYGYTF	TGTGCCAGCAGCCGGACAGGGGTTTTCTATGGCTACACCTTC
TRBV7-9	NA	TRBJ2-5	NA	CASSLEAQGGVETQYF	TGTGCCAGCAGCTTAGAGGCCCAGGGTGGGGTAGAGACCCAGTACTTC
TRBV19	NA	TRBJ2-1	few	CASSIDLGGEQFF	TGTGCCAGTAGTATCGACCTAGGCGGTGAGCAGTTCTTC
TRBV28	NA	TRBJ1-3	few	CASSFDRTRTIYF	TGTGCCAGCAGTTTCGACAGAACAAGGACCATATATTTT
TRBV18	TRBD1	TRBJ2-3	few	CASSQGAADTQYF	TGTGCCAGCTCACAGGGGGCCGCAGATACGCAGTATTTT
TRBV7-2	TRBD2	TRBJ2-1	NA	CASSLASGGFEQFF	TGTGCCAGCAGCTTGGCTAGCGGGGGCTTTGAGCAGTTCTTC
TRBV4-2	NA	TRBJ1-3	NA	CASSQGTSLDTIYF	TGTGCCAGCAGCCAAGGAACTTCGCTGGACACCATATATTTT
TRBV6-6	NA	TRBJ2-7	NA	CASSYLGQTPHF	TGTGCCAGCAGTTATTTGGGGCAGACCCCGCACTTC
TRBV28	TRBD1	TRBJ2-7	many	CASSLAGQGYEQYF	TGTGCCAGCAGTTTGGCGGGACAGGGTTACGAGCAGTACTTC
TRBV2	TRBD1	TRBJ1-2	few	CASKRDRNYGYTF	TGTGCCAGCAAAAGGGACAGAAACTATGGCTACACCTTC
TRBV14	TRBD1	TRBJ1-2	few	CASSPQPGQGHGYTF	TGTGCCAGCAGCCCCCAGCCGGGACAGGGACATGGCTACACCTTC
TRBV6-6	NA	TRBJ1-2	few	CASSYSLPWRAGYTF	TGTGCCAGCAGTTACTCCCTCCCATGGAGGGCTGGCTACACCTTC
TRBV11-2	NA	TRBJ2-1	few	CASSLQRNYNEQFF	TGTGCCAGCAGCTTACAGCGGAACTACAATGAGCAGTTCTTC
TRBV4-1	TRBD1	TRBJ2-5	few	CASSQAPGTGGETQYF	TGCGCCAGCAGCCAAGCTCCCGGGACAGGGGGGGAGACCCAGTACTTC
TRBV14	TRBD1	TRBJ2-7	NA	CASSYGTGGWSEQYF	TGTGCCAGCAGCTATGGGACAGGGGGCTGGTCGGAGCAGTACTTC
TRBV5-1	NA	TRBJ2-5	few	CASSLGLLRREETQYF	TGCGCCAGCAGCTTAGGGCTTTTGCGGAGGGAAGAGACCCAGTACTTC
TRBV6-5	TRBD1	TRBJ1-2	NA	CASSPDRGRDGYTF	TGTGCCAGCAGTCCTGACAGGGGGCGCGATGGCTACACCTTC
TRBV5-6	NA	TRBJ2-3	few	CASSPGLGSTDTQYF	TGTGCCAGCAGCCCCGGACTGGGTAGCACAGATACGCAGTATTTT
TRBV6-6	NA	TRBJ2-1	few	CASSPSEEIYNEQFF	TGTGCCAGCAGCCCTTCCGAGGAGATCTACAATGAGCAGTTCTTC
TRBV2	TRBD1	TRBJ1-1	few	CAGYRGQWNTEAFF	TGTGCCGGATACAGGGGGCAGTGGAACACTGAAGCTTTCTTT
TRBV30	NA	TRBJ2-3	NA	CAWHRRTDTQYF	TGTGCCTGGCATCGGCGGACAGATACGCAGTATTTT
TRBV5-1	NA	TRBJ2-1	many	CASSLNWEKGNEQFF	TGCGCCAGCAGCTTGAACTGGGAGAAGGGCAATGAGCAGTTCTTC
TRBV19	TRBD1	TRBJ2-6	few	CASSTPGTGNVLTF	TGTGCCAGTAGTACACCGGGGACAGGTAACGTCCTGACTTTC
TRBV30	NA	TRBJ1-2	few	CAWHRMVGGYTF	TGTGCCTGGCACAGGATGGTTGGTGGCTACACCTTC
TRBV5-6	TRBD2	TRBJ2-7	NA	CASSLYSGSDEQYF	TGTGCCAGCAGCTTGTATAGCGGGAGCGACGAGCAGTACTTC